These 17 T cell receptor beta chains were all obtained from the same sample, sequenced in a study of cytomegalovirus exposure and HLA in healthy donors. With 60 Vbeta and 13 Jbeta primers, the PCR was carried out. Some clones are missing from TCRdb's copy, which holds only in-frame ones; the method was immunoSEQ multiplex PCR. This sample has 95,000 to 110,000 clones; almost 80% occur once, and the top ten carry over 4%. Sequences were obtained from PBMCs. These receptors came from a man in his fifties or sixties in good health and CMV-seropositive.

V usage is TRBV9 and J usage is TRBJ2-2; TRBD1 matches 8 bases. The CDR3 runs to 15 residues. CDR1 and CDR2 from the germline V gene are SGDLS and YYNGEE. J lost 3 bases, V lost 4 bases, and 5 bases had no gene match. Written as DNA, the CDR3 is TGTGCCAGCAGCCTGGGACAGGTAGACACCGGGGAGCTGTTTTTT. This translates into CASSLGQVDTGELFF.

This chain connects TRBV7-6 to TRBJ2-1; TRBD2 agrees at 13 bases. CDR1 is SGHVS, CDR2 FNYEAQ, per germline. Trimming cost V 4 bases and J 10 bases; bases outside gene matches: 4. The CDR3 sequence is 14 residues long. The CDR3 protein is CASSSSTSGREQFF. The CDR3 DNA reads TGTGCCAGCAGCTCATCGACTAGCGGGAGGGAGCAGTTCTTC.

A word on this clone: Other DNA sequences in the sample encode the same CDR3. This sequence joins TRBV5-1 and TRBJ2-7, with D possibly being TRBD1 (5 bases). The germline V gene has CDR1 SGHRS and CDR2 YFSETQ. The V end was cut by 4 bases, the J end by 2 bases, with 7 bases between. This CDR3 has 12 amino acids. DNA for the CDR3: TGCGCCAGCAGCCCAGGGACCTACGAGCAGTACTTC. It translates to CASSPGTYEQYF.

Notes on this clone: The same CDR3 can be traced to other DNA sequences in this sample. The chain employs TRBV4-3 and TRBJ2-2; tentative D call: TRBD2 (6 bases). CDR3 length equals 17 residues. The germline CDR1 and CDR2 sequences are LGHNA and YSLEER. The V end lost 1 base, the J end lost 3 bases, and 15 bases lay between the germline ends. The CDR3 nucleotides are TGCGCCAGCAGCCAAGGGGGAGGTGGGATGTACACCGGGGAGCTGTTTTTT. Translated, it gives CASSQGGGGMYTGELFF.

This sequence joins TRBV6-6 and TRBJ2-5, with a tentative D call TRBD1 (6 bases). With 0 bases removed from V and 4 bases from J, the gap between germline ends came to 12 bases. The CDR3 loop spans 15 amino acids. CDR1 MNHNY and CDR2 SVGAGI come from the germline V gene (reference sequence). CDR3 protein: CASSYSNTGIETQYF. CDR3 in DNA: TGTGCCAGCAGTTACTCTAATACAGGGATAGAGACCCAGTACTTC.

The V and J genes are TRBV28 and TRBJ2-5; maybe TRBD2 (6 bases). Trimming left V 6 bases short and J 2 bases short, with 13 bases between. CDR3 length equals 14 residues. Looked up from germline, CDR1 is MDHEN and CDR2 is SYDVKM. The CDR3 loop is CASSTSGSQETQYF. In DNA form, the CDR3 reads TGTGCCAGCAGCACAAGCGGGTCGCAAGAGACCCAGTACTTC.

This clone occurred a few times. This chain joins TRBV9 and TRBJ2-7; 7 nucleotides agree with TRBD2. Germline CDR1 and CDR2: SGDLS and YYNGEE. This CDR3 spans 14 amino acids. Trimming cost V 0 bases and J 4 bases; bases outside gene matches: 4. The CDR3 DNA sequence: TGTGCCAGCAGCGTAGCTGGGACTAATTACGAGCAGTACTTC. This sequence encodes CASSVAGTNYEQYF.

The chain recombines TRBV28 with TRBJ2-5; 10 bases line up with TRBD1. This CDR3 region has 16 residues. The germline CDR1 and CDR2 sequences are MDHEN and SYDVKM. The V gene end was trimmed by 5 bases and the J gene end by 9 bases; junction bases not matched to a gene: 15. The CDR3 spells CASSQGQGGTFTPQYF. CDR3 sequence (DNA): TGTGCCAGCAGTCAAGGACAGGGGGGGACCTTTACGCCCCAGTACTTC.

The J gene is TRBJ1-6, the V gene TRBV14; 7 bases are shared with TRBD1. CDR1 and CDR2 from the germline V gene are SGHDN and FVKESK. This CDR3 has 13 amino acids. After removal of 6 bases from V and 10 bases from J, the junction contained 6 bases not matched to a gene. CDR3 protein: CASSHRGQSPLHF. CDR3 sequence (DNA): TGTGCCAGCAGTCACAGGGGTCAATCACCCCTCCACTTT.

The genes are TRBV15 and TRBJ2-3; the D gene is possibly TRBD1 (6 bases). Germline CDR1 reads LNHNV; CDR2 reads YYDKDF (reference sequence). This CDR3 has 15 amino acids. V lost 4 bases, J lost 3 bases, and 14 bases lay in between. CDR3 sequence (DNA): TGTGCCACCAGCATAAACAGGGTCCGGACAGATACGCAGTATTTT. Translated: CATSINRVRTDTQYF.

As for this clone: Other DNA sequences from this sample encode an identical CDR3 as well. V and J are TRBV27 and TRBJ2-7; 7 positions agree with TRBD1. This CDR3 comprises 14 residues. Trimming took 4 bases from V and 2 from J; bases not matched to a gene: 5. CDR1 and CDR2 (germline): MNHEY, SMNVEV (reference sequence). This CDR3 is CASSSQTGPYEQYF. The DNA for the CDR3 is TGTGCCAGCAGTTCGCAGACAGGGCCCTACGAGCAGTACTTC.

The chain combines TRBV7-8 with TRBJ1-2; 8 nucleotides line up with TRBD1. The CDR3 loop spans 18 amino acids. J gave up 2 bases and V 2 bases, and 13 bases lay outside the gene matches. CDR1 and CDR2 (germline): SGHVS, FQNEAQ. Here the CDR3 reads CASSLYSQRTGGNYGYTF. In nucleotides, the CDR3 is TGTGCCAGCAGCTTATATAGTCAACGTACAGGGGGAAACTATGGCTACACCTTC.

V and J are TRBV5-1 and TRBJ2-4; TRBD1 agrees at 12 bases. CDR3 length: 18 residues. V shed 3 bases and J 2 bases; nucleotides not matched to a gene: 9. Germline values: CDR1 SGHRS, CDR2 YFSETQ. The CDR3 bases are TGCGCCAGCAGCTGGGGACAGGGGGCCCGCGAGACCAAAAACATTCAGTACTTC. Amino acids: CASSWGQGARETKNIQYF.

In DNA, the CDR3 is TGTGCCAGCAGTCCCGGACAGGGGGATATCGGGGAGCTGTTTTTT. Amino acids: CASSPGQGDIGELFF. The genes are TRBV6-4 and TRBJ2-2, with 10 bases fitting TRBD1. The germline V gene encodes CDR1 MRHNA and CDR2 SNTAGT. CDR3 size: 15 residues. J gave up 7 bases and V 5 bases, and 7 bases lay outside the gene matches.

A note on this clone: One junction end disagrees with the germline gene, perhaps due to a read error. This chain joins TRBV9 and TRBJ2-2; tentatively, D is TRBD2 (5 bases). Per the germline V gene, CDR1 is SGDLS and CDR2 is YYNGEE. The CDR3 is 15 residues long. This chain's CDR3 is CASGVSSVSGGELFF. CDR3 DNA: TGTGCCAGCGGCGTAAGTAGCGTCTCTGGCGGGGAGCTGTTTTTT.

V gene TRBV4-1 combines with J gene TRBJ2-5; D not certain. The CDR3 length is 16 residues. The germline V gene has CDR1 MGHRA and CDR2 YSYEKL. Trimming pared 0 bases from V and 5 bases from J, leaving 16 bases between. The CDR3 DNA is TGCGCCAGCAGCCAAGATCATGGAAGCAGCAGGGAGACCCAGTACTTC. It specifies CASSQDHGSSRETQYF.

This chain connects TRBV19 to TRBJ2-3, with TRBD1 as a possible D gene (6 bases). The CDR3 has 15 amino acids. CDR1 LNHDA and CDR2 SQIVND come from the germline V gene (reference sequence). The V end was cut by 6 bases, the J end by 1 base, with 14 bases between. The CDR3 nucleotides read TGTGCCAGTAGCCAACAGGGTTCGGGCACAGATACGCAGTATTTT. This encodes CASSQQGSGTDTQYF.